This T cell receptor (beta chain) stems from a study of blood T cell repertoires in COVID-19. Overall study context: Sources were T cells, B-cell-depleted T cells, or PBMCs; the material itself was cDNA or gDNA.

In the authors' workflow: Using reference gene primer amplification, nucleated cell counts were estimated. The assay was immunoSEQ multiplex PCR, and TCRdb's table has in-frame clones only and misses some. Clonal size and the V and J genes are those of that table, whereas D and trimming came from the DNA. The table includes about 170,000 clones, about 80% detected once. V dropped 3 bases and J dropped 5; count of bases not matched to a gene: 4. Germline V gene data show CDR1 as LNHDA and CDR2 as SQIVND (reference sequence). CDR3 size: 14 residues. Material for sequencing was peripheral blood. The TCR originated in a man in his 70s with active or convalescent COVID-19. V is TRBV19 and J is TRBJ2-5; the match to TRBD1 covers 9 bases. CDR3 protein: CASSITGGWETQYF. DNA of the CDR3: TGTGCCAGTAGTATTACAGGGGGCTGGGAGACCCAGTACTTC.